The rows below give T cell receptor beta chains drawn from one sample of a study of blood T cell repertoires in COVID-19. Clones were read by immunoSEQ multiplex PCR, and TCRdb kept only the in-frame ones, dropping some. The data show 100,000 to 120,000 clones, roughly 79% seen once. Sequenced sample: peripheral blood. The origin of the receptors is a woman over 75 with active or convalescent COVID-19. Both conserved end residues are part of each CDR3. D genes are given only for firm matches. Part of the rows lack a size; the others show once, few, many or a class for expanded clones.

j_call: TRBJ1-2; clone_size: few; v_call: TRBV2; cdr3_length: 17; d_call: TRBD1; cdr3_aa: CASLHRRDRSVHYGYTF; cdr3_nt: TGTGCCAGCCTACACAGGCGGGACAGGAGCGTACACTATGGCTACACCTTC
j_call: TRBJ2-1; clone_size: NA; v_call: TRBV24-1; cdr3_length: 22; d_call: TRBD1; cdr3_aa: CATSPPPTGGAQRGITYNEQFF; cdr3_nt: TGTGCCACCAGTCCCCCACCTACAGGGGGCGCCCAGCGCGGGATAACCTACAATGAGCAGTTCTTC
j_call: TRBJ2-1; clone_size: once; v_call: TRBV20-1; cdr3_length: 15; d_call: TRBD2; cdr3_aa: CSASAHSGTYNEQFF; cdr3_nt: TGCAGTGCTAGTGCCCATAGCGGGACTTACAATGAGCAGTTCTTC
j_call: TRBJ2-1; clone_size: NA; v_call: TRBV28; cdr3_length: 13; d_call: NA; cdr3_aa: CASSSGSQAKQFF; cdr3_nt: TGTGCCAGCAGTTCCGGGAGCCAAGCAAAACAGTTCTTC
j_call: TRBJ2-1; clone_size: NA; v_call: TRBV7-2; cdr3_length: 16; d_call: TRBD1; cdr3_aa: CASSSRQGASYNEQFF; cdr3_nt: TGTGCCAGCAGCTCCAGACAGGGGGCGTCCTACAATGAGCAGTTCTTC
j_call: TRBJ1-2; clone_size: NA; v_call: TRBV7-9; cdr3_length: 12; d_call: NA; cdr3_aa: CASSLGHYGYTF; cdr3_nt: TGTGCCAGCAGCCTTGGACATTATGGCTACACCTTC
j_call: TRBJ2-7; clone_size: NA; v_call: TRBV10-3; cdr3_length: 13; d_call: TRBD1; cdr3_aa: CAISGWDSYEQYF; cdr3_nt: TGTGCCATCAGTGGATGGGACAGCTACGAGCAGTACTTC
j_call: TRBJ2-6; clone_size: NA; v_call: TRBV18; cdr3_length: 17; d_call: NA; cdr3_aa: CASSVGGFTSGANVLTF; cdr3_nt: TGTGCCAGTTCCGTGGGGGGTTTCACCTCTGGGGCCAACGTCCTGACTTTC
j_call: TRBJ2-1; clone_size: NA; v_call: TRBV2; cdr3_length: 14; d_call: NA; cdr3_aa: CASSVTSGGDEQFF; cdr3_nt: TGTGCCAGCAGTGTCACGAGCGGAGGAGATGAGCAGTTCTTC
j_call: TRBJ2-3; clone_size: NA; v_call: TRBV6-5; cdr3_length: 16; d_call: NA; cdr3_aa: CASSYSAGVEGDTQYF; cdr3_nt: TGTGCCAGCAGTTATAGCGCAGGGGTGGAAGGAGATACGCAGTATTTT
j_call: TRBJ2-2; clone_size: once; v_call: TRBV2; cdr3_length: 12; d_call: NA; cdr3_aa: CASGSDTGELFF; cdr3_nt: TGTGCCAGCGGGAGCGACACCGGGGAGCTGTTTTTT
j_call: TRBJ2-7; clone_size: few; v_call: TRBV4-2; cdr3_length: 15; d_call: NA; cdr3_aa: CASSPAAGAPGEQYF; cdr3_nt: TGTGCCAGCAGCCCCGCCGCTGGAGCCCCGGGGGAGCAGTACTTC
j_call: TRBJ2-5; clone_size: NA; v_call: TRBV5-5; cdr3_length: 16; d_call: NA; cdr3_aa: CASSLASGLPQETQYF; cdr3_nt: TGTGCCAGCAGCTTGGCCTCGGGACTCCCCCAAGAGACCCAGTACTTC
j_call: TRBJ2-1; clone_size: few; v_call: TRBV15; cdr3_length: 16; d_call: TRBD1; cdr3_aa: CATSRDRTGAGSEQFF; cdr3_nt: TGTGCCACCAGCAGAGATCGTACAGGGGCAGGGAGTGAGCAGTTCTTC
j_call: TRBJ1-6; clone_size: once; v_call: TRBV4-3; cdr3_length: 16; d_call: NA; cdr3_aa: CASSQELWTEYSPLHF; cdr3_nt: TGCGCCAGCAGCCAAGAACTCTGGACAGAATATTCACCCCTCCACTTT
j_call: TRBJ1-1; clone_size: NA; v_call: TRBV29-1; cdr3_length: 13; d_call: TRBD1; cdr3_aa: CSGDRAQNTEAFF; cdr3_nt: TGCAGCGGGGACAGGGCCCAGAACACTGAAGCTTTCTTT